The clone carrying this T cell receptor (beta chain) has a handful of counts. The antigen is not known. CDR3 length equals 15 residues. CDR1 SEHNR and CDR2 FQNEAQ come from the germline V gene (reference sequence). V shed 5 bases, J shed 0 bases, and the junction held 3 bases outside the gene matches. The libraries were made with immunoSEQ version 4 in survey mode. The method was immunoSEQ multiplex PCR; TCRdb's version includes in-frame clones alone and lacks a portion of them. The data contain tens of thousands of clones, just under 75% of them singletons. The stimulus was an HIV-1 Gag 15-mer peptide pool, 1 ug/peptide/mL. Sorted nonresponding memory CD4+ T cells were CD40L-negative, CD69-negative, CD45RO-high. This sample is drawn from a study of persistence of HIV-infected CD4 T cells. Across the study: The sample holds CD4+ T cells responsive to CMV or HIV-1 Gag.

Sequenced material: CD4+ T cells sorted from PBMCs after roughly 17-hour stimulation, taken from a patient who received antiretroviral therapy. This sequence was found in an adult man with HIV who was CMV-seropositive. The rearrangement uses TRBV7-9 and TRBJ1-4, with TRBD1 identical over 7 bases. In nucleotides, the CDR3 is TGTGCCAGCAGCCCGCAGGGGGCAACTAATGAAAAACTGTTTTTT. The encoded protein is CASSPQGATNEKLFF.